This record looks at one T cell receptor beta chain sequence and its context. What it binds is unknown. The germline V gene encodes CDR1 SGHAT and CDR2 FQNNGV. V lost 0 bases and J lost 5, with 15 bases in between. The CDR3 is made up of 16 amino acids. Samples with a second dose at about 4 or about 12 weeks were pooled together. Profiled with immunoSEQ multiplex PCR; TCRdb holds only in-frame clones, not every one. Of roughly 180,000 clones listed, approximately 90% were seen once; the top ten hold 3.4%. The data were obtained in a study of T cell responses to AZD1222 COVID-19 vaccine. Study conclusions and caveats: Clonal diversity was possibly underestimated, and white British individuals and females predominated among donors.

The chain is built from TRBV11-2 and TRBJ2-3, with D perhaps matching TRBD1 or TRBD2 (5 bases each). The receptor was isolated from an adult who received the AZD1222 COVID-19 vaccine. The specimen comprised peripheral blood, sampled 28 days after the second AZD1222 dose. The CDR3 coding sequence is TGTGCCAGCAGCTTAGATCGAGGGGCCGGAGGAGATACGCAGTATTTT. This gives the protein CASSLDRGAGGDTQYF.